This T cell receptor (beta chain) was profiled in a study of beta chain features in type 1 diabetes (dated by TCRdb to the late 2010s). Notes on the research overall: Mean age, gender distribution, total cell number and subset yield were not different between patients and healthy donors. The study compared the TCRB repertoires of sorted circulating CD4+ T cell subsets in recently diagnosed type 1 diabetes patients with those in matched healthy donors. Regulatory and stem cell-like memory subsets were isolated from only 8 patients and roughly eight healthy donors, whereas naive and central memory subsets came from all 28 donors. A total of roughly 100 million sorted cells were examined across all samples, and RNA yield correlated strongly with the number of cells per subset. Paper-wide results and their limitations: Naive, central memory and regulatory TCRB repertoires appeared more similar among patients than among healthy donors. Because cDNA rather than genomic DNA was sequenced, highly expressing activated cells could have been over-represented, although no difference in activation and CD3 levels was found between groups. Shorter templates might have been favored by PCR, but patient and control samples were amplified and corrected together, so both groups would have been affected equally by any skew. A moderate but significant shortening of TCRB CDR3 length was observed in type 1 diabetes patients in all four CD4+ subsets. Because small numbers of individuals were included in the HLA sub-analyses, any influence of HLA type on TCRB rearrangement was left unresolved. Fewer insertions and more nucleotide deletions at VDJ recombination sites were observed in patients with type 1 diabetes, implying thymic rearrangement abnormalities.

Each donor gave one peripheral blood draw, approximately 110 mL on average, collected into heparinised tubes. Naive, central memory, regulatory and stem cell-like memory CD4+ T cells were sorted on a BD FACSAria II using a panel including CD45RO, CCR7, CD25, CD127, CD95 and CD27. A purity above 98% was achieved for all sorted populations. PBMCs were isolated immediately by Lymphoprep density gradient centrifugation and stained directly without culture. Samples were stained and sorted in pairs, with one healthy donor and one patient per experiment, so that batch effects were minimized. Cut back by 2 bases and 1 base, the V and J ends lie 13 bases apart. The germline V gene yields SGDLS for CDR1 and YYNGEE for CDR2. The CDR3 numbers 16 residues from cysteine through phenylalanine. Left in the record is the CDR3 DNA by itself, 48 bases read in frame from the first base. The entire amount of isolated RNA was reverse transcribed using the High Capacity cDNA Reverse Transcription Kit, so the sequenced TCRB transcripts were expressed ones. Naive, central memory and regulatory T cell samples underwent deep immunoSEQ sequencing, averaging roughly 3.5 million total reads per sample. Sorted cells were lysed in RLT buffer, and RNA was extracted using DNase-treated RNeasy Micro or Mini kits according to cell number. Each cell subset was processed on its own to prevent cross-contamination, while patient and healthy donor samples were processed together. TCRB sequences were amplified from cDNA with the immunoSEQ multiplex PCR, producing 87-bp fragments spanning the CDR3 region. Amplicons were sequenced on the Illumina HiSeq platform. The study's processing was this. PCR bias was corrected computationally using synthetic template baselines, and reads within Hamming distance 2 were collapsed, with unmergeable singletons discarded. Reads were aligned to IMGT to assign V, D and J genes, CDR3 length, and insertions or deletions at six rearrangement sites. Within each subset, clonotype counts were normalized to sorted cell number, and only after that were true diversity and Gini coefficients computed with the tcR R package. The overlap coefficient, calculated on TCRB nucleotide sequences, was used to measure repertoire sharing. The immuneACCESS repertoire file appears here via TCRdb, limited to in-frame rearrangements. These files lack a portion of the clones; in checked studies, under half of the deficit traces to unresolved V genes, and the cause of the others is not known. V and J calls and clone size come straight from that table; D and trimming were deduced from the DNA. This sample lists 150,000 to 190,000 clones; over 8.5% were detected once. The top ten constitute over 2% of the sample.

This clone was detected only a few times. The antigen it recognizes is unknown. Base qualities are not recorded, but no much larger clone differs from it by a single base. The sequence is built from TRBV9 and TRBJ2-1, and TRBD2 may be the D gene, going by 6 matching bases. Sequenced: central memory CD4+ T cells from blood. The sequence derives from a man between 18 and 29 years old in good health. In nucleotide form, the sequence is TGTGCCAGCAGCGTTAGCGGAGGGCGGTCCTACAATGAGCAGTTCTTC. It specifies CASSVSGGRSYNEQFF.